The entry below describes one T cell receptor (beta chain). Its matching antigen is unknown. V shed 4 bases and J 9 bases; nucleotides not matched to a gene: 11. The CDR3 is 15 amino acids. Germline lookup yields CDR1 MNHNS and CDR2 SASEGT. This entry is derived from a study of graft-versus-host responses after intestinal transplantation. Study as a whole: Among the recipients, transplants were multivisceral, liver-intestinal, or isolated intestinal. Among the recipients, all got anti-thymocyte globulin induction and then tacrolimus and steroids for two to four years.

Measured with immunoSEQ multiplex PCR; TCRdb has only the in-frame clones, and not every one. The data show 41,000 or so clones, 90% to 95% seen once. Study-level points and caveats: The highest levels of circulating GvH clones went along with early declines in HvG clones after transplant. Analysis identified GvH clones in recipient marrow, with some appearing first in ileum or blood.

Sequenced here: unstimulated CD8+ T cells sorted from spleen or lymph node cells, sampled before transplant. V is TRBV6-1 and J is TRBJ2-3; 9 bases align to TRBD2. The TCR originated in a human donor who was the organ donor for an intestinal transplant. The CDR3 here is CASSGRTSDGWTQYF. The CDR3, as DNA: TGTGCCAGCAGTGGACGGACTAGCGACGGGTGGACGCAGTATTTT.